The present T cell receptor beta chain was sequenced within a study of shared clonotypes between healthy human individuals (dated by TCRdb to the early 2020s). Study-level background: The cohort included three men and a couple of women between 18 and 49 years of age. To estimate repertoire size and how much clonotype sharing occurs between individuals, the study deeply sequenced the blood TCR repertoires of roughly 5 healthy adults. Libraries were prepared and TCR repertoires were sequenced by different laboratories using diverse techniques, in order to increase sequencing depth and limit assay-specific biases. Between about 0.8 and 9 billion PBMCs per donor were obtained by leukapheresis. Here is what the overall study found, with its caveats: Sampling was limited to blood, and TCR repertoires in tissue likely differ from TCR repertoires in blood. Because the study included a small number of donors, the genetic and exposure-history diversity represented was limited. Pairwise subsampling led to the expectation that sequencing depth would affect the degree of clonotype sharing among donors.

Using the deep immunoSEQ assay, multiplex PCR amplified TCR CDR3 regions from genomic DNA. Extracted genomic DNA from each cell subset was spread evenly across all wells of several immunoSEQ 96-well plates, with each plate serving as a replicate. For unsorted PBMC, 250 to 350 ng genomic DNA, equal to about 29,000 T cell genomes, was loaded into each replicate PCR. Unsorted PBMC genomic DNA was sequenced across ten immunoSEQ deep assay plates. Purified libraries were quantified with a Qubit 3.0 fluorometer, sized on a Bioanalyzer 2100, and re-quantified with the KAPA Library Quantification kit. A separate single-read 150-cycle Illumina NextSeq 550 flow cell was used to sequence each immunoSEQ 96-well plate. The source study handled its data this way. Because the immunoSEQ output held only junctional sequences and lacked quality scores, the filtering could not match the filtering applied to full-length reads. Sequences were annotated with PyIR, a Python wrapper for IgBLAST v1.9, using IMGT germline references to assign V/J genes and CDR3. Reads were removed for weak V/J assignments (E-value above 1e-6), missing CDR3, stop codons, out-of-frame junctions, or ambiguous translated residues. A V3J clonotype was defined by an identical inferred V gene, J gene, and CDR3 amino acid sequence. To compute the percentage overlap between repertoires, the number of shared unique clonotypes was divided by the size of the smaller repertoire. Richness of each repertoire was evaluated using RTK rarefaction, the Chao1 estimator, and Recon v2.1 estimates of unobserved clonotypes. TCRdb provides this immuneACCESS table in a form limited to in-frame rearrangements. Some clones are lacking; in checked studies, under half of them reflect an unresolved V gene, and why the rest are absent is not known. For V, J and clone size, that table is used; D and trimming come from the DNA. This sample has 450,000 to 550,000 clones in its table, and more than 65% of those were observed once. Roughly 13% of the sample lies in the top ten.

This clone showed up just a few times. Its binding antigen is unknown. Base qualities are not at hand, and no much larger clone is one base apart. Healthy HIV-negative adults with no recently reported acute infections or vaccinations were included as donors. Every donor was a Caucasian adult living in Nashville, Tennessee, USA. For unsorted samples, 75 million to 90 million PBMCs were counted and genomic DNA was extracted with the QIAamp DNA Blood Mini kit. After blood collection by leukapheresis, PBMCs were isolated using Ficoll-Histopaque density gradient centrifugation and then cryopreserved in the vapor phase of liquid nitrogen. A distance of 12 bases separates the germline ends of V and J, which lose 5 bases and 5 bases respectively. As encoded in the germline V gene (reference sequence), CDR1 is LNHDA while CDR2 is SQIVND. The CDR3 starts with the cysteine, ends with the phenylalanine, and has 13 residues. Kept here is only the CDR3 DNA, which spans 39 bases and is read in frame from base 1.

The chain is encoded by TRBV19 joined to TRBJ2-5; D gene: possibly TRBD1, on 6 matching bases. The sequence was collected from a middle-aged woman in good health. Some clones in this sample may be carry-over from other donors' samples. The sample was PBMCs. Here the CDR3 is given as CASSATGMETQYF. The DNA is TGTGCCAGTAGTGCTACAGGGATGGAGACCCAGTACTTC. With the portions outside the CDR3 filled from the reference TRBV19 and TRBJ2-5 genes, the complete variable region becomes DGGITQSPKYLFRKEGQNVTLSCEQNLNHDAMYWYRQDPGQGLRLIYYSQIVNDFQKGDIAEGYSVSREKKESFPLTVTSAQKNPTAFYLCASSATGMETQYFGPGTRLLVL.